Sequencing of this T cell receptor beta chain was carried out in a study of blood T cell repertoires in COVID-19. Across the whole study: Samples taken during acute and convalescent COVID-19 were collected in the United States, Italy and Spain.

This CDR3 is 15 amino acids long. Germline V CDR1 and CDR2: SGDLS, YYNGEE. V gave up 2 bases and J gave up 0 bases, with 9 bases separating them. Here immunoSEQ multiplex PCR was the method, and the copy in TCRdb shows in-frame clones only, minus some. The sample consists of over 200,000 clones, around four fifths of them appearing once. The clonotype was recovered from a woman aged 45-59 years with acute or convalescent COVID-19. Sequencing used peripheral blood. The J gene is TRBJ2-1, the V gene TRBV9; D call uncertain. CDR3 coding DNA: TGTGCCAGCAGCGTCTCGGGTATCTCCTACAATGAGCAGTTCTTC. This gives the protein CASSVSGISYNEQFF.